A single sample is the source of the 18 T cell receptor beta chains below, sequenced in a study of a mutant IDH1 vaccine in newly diagnosed glioma. Clones were sequenced by immunoSEQ multiplex PCR, and TCRdb holds only the in-frame ones, with some missing. The profile shows about 32,000 clones, approximately 78% of them singletons. Specified time point: week 35, safety follow-up. Each vaccine dose was 300 ug of mutant IDH1 20-mer peptide, with topical imiquimod. Antigens of these TCRs are unknown. This sample comprised PBMCs, obtained from a glioma patient whose treatment included an IDH1 peptide vaccine. The receptors derive from a woman between 40 and 50 years old with glioma.

The chain links TRBV29-1 to TRBJ1-1, with D tentatively TRBD1 (6 bases). Germline CDR1 reads SQVTM; CDR2 reads ANQGSEA. Trimming removed 8 bases at V and 2 bases at J, with 15 bases between. The CDR3 loop spans 13 amino acids. CDR3 in amino acids: CSLSTGTNTEAFF. The DNA of the CDR3 is TGCAGCCTATCGACGGGGACAAACACTGAAGCTTTCTTT.

The chain has TRBV6-1 and TRBJ1-4, with D possibly matching TRBD1 (6 bases). The germline V gene encodes CDR1 MNHNS and CDR2 SASEGT. The CDR3 is 15 residues long. Trimming removed 5 bases from V and 7 bases from J, with 17 bases in between. The CDR3 loop is CASSTTGTGGEKLFF. Here the CDR3 DNA reads TGTGCCAGCAGTACTACAGGGACGGGAGGTGAAAAACTGTTTTTT.

The chain is built from TRBV20-1 and TRBJ2-2; D tentatively fits TRBD1 or TRBD2 (5 bases each). The V gene lost 3 bases and the J gene lost 6 bases, with 5 bases spanning the gap. CDR1 is DFQATT and CDR2 is SNEGSKA in the germline V gene (reference sequence). The CDR3 loop spans 11 amino acids. The CDR3 spells CSARGAGELFF. The CDR3 nucleotides read TGCAGTGCTAGGGGGGCCGGGGAGCTGTTTTTT.

This chain uses TRBV5-1 with TRBJ2-7; D call uncertain. The CDR3 length is 11 residues. In germline, CDR1 is SGHRS, CDR2 YFSETQ. The V and J ends lost 6 bases and 4 bases respectively, with 8 bases between them. The CDR3 protein is CASMGTYEQYF. DNA of the CDR3: TGCGCCAGCATGGGAACTTACGAGCAGTACTTC.

This chain uses TRBV5-8 with TRBJ1-2; D may be TRBD1 (5 bases). Trimming removed 0 bases from V and 1 base from J, with 13 bases in between. This CDR3 contains 16 residues. CDR1 and CDR2 from the germline V gene are SGHTS and YDEGEE. CDR3 nucleotides: TGTGCCAGCAGCTTGGTTCAGGGTTCGGGTAACTATGGCTACACCTTC. This sequence encodes CASSLVQGSGNYGYTF.

The chain combines TRBV19 with TRBJ1-1; D call uncertain. Per germline, CDR1 LNHDA and CDR2 SQIVND (reference sequence). This CDR3 spans 15 amino acids. V shed 7 bases and J shed 0 bases, with 15 bases lying between them. CDR3: CASTIRGLLNTEAFF. For the CDR3, the DNA is TGTGCCAGTACCATTAGAGGGCTGTTGAACACTGAAGCTTTCTTT.

The genes are TRBV6-7 and TRBJ1-5; TRBD1 might be the D (5 bases). TRBV6-7 counts as an open reading frame of uncertain function. The CDR3 spans 15 residues. Between the trimmed V and J ends, which lost 5 bases and 2 bases, there was a span of 13 bases. CDR3 in amino acids: CASSPGRRGNQPQHF. CDR3 DNA sequence: TGTGCCAGCAGTCCAGGGAGGAGGGGCAATCAGCCCCAGCATTTT.

The V call is TRBV30, the J call TRBJ1-5, with D possibly matching TRBD1 (6 bases). Germline CDR1 is GTSNPN and CDR2 is SVGIG (reference sequence). This CDR3 contains 16 residues. Trimming cost V 1 base and J 6 bases, with 19 bases left between them. As DNA, the CDR3 is TGTGCCTGGAGTGCCCACCTAGGGGGGGGAAGTCAGCCCCAGCATTTT. Translation: CAWSAHLGGGSQPQHF.

The gene calls are TRBV29-1 and TRBJ1-2; the D gene is possibly TRBD1 (6 bases). The V end lost 3 bases, the J end lost 7 bases, and 15 bases lay between the germline ends. CDR1 and CDR2 from the germline V gene are SQVTM and ANQGSEA. The length of the CDR3 is 13 residues. CDR3 protein: CSVEGGRGSGYTF. The CDR3 region has the DNA TGCAGCGTTGAGGGGGGGCGCGGGAGTGGCTACACCTTC.

The CDR3 sequence is CASSYSGLADSYEQYF. The CDR3 DNA is TGTGCCAGCAGTTACTCGGGGCTAGCGGATTCCTACGAGCAGTACTTC. The gene calls are TRBV6-5 and TRBJ2-7; 7 bases map to TRBD2. The CDR3 is 16 amino acids. The V gene's germline CDR1 is MNHEY and CDR2 SVGAGI. The V segment lost 0 bases and the J segment 1 base; nucleotides outside the gene matches: 6.

The gene calls are TRBV4-1 and TRBJ2-2; TRBD2 matches at 8 bases. CDR3 length: 18 amino acids. Germline V gene sequence: CDR1 MGHRA, CDR2 YSYEKL. V shed 0 bases, J shed 3 bases, and the junction held 9 bases outside the gene matches. The CDR3 loop is CASSQDGYGGVDTGELFF. The CDR3 DNA follows: TGCGCCAGCAGCCAAGATGGGTACGGGGGGGTCGACACCGGGGAGCTGTTTTTT.

The chain employs TRBV11-2 and TRBJ2-7; perhaps D is TRBD1 or TRBD2 (5 bases each). V was clipped by 5 bases and J by 4 bases, with 18 bases between them. There are 15 residues in the CDR3. Germline-derived CDR1 and CDR2 are SGHAT and FQNNGV. The CDR3 DNA reads TGTGCCAGCAGCCTTGGGGGATTGGAAGCGTACGAGCAGTACTTC. This codes for CASSLGGLEAYEQYF.

This clone was seen a few times. CDR3 nucleotide sequence: TGTGCCAGCAGTGAAGGGACAGGGAATTCACCCCTCCACTTT. Its protein is CASSEGTGNSPLHF. V and J are TRBV2 and TRBJ1-6; 8 bases fit TRBD1. J lost 7 bases, V lost 1 base, and 0 bases had no gene match. The CDR3 is made up of 14 amino acids. Germline V lookup: CDR1 SNHLY, CDR2 FYNNEI.

This chain connects TRBV29-1 to TRBJ2-5; 8 bases agree with TRBD1. Germline values: CDR1 SQVTM, CDR2 ANQGSEA. V trimming: 3 bases; J trimming: 3 bases; junction bases outside the gene matches: 12. The CDR3 has 16 residues. The DNA of the CDR3 is TGCAGCGTTGAGGGGGTACAGGGGGATCCTGAAGAGACCCAGTACTTC. This sequence encodes CSVEGVQGDPEETQYF.

This clone has only one observation. This chain connects TRBV27 to TRBJ2-1; 9 nucleotides agree with TRBD1. Germline V gene sequence: CDR1 MNHEY, CDR2 SMNVEV (reference sequence). After removal of 1 base from V and 5 bases from J, the junction contained 6 bases not matched to a gene. CDR3 length: 16 amino acids. CDR3 in amino acids: CASSLYRDRAHNEQFF. The CDR3 coding sequence is TGTGCCAGCAGTTTATACCGGGACAGGGCCCACAATGAGCAGTTCTTC.

This clone was found a few times. The chain employs TRBV2 and TRBJ1-1; a possible D gene is TRBD1 (5 bases). The CDR3 runs 15 residues. Germline lookup yields CDR1 SNHLY and CDR2 FYNNEI. The ends were cut back, 7 bases at V and 6 bases at J, with 21 bases in the middle. The DNA of the CDR3 is TGTGCCAGCACCCCAGGGAGGTCAAACGACGCTGAAGCTTTCTTT. Residues: CASTPGRSNDAEAFF.

V usage is TRBV5-1 and J usage is TRBJ1-2, with D unclear. Trimming pared 0 bases from V and 8 bases from J, leaving 8 bases between. Germline CDR1 is SGHRS and CDR2 is YFSETQ. The length of the CDR3 is 12 residues. DNA for the CDR3: TGCGCCAGCAGCTTGGGAGGGATAGGCTACACCTTC. This sequence encodes CASSLGGIGYTF. Filled out from reference TRBV5-1 and TRBJ1-2, the complete variable domain reads KAGVTQTPRYLIKTRGQQVTLSCSPISGHRSVSWYQQTPGQGLQFLFEYFSETQRNKGNFPGRFSGRQFSNSRSEMNVSTLELGDSALYLCASSLGGIGYTFGSGTRLTVV.

The chain employs TRBV5-1 and TRBJ1-4; weak D call: TRBD1 (6 bases). V was clipped by 4 bases and J by 7 bases, with 17 bases between them. Germline CDR1 SGHRS, CDR2 YFSETQ. The CDR3 loop spans 15 amino acids. CDR3 sequence (DNA): TGCGCCAGCAGCCGCGAGGGGGTAGGGGTTGAAAAACTGTTTTTT. Its translation is CASSREGVGVEKLFF.